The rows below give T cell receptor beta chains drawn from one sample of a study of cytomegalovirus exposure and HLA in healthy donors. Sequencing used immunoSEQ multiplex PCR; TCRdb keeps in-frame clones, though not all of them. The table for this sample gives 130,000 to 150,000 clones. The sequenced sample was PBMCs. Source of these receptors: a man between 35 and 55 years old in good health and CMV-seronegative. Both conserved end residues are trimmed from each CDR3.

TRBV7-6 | ASSLPGDEQY
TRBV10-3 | AISLAGGDTDTQY
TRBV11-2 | ASSDTRNTEAF
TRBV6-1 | ASKGSGGNHNEQF
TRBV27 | ASSRELGLAGGFGNEQF
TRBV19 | ASSISNRQYTGELF
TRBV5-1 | ASSYRTSGGPPQETQY
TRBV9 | ASSPRTLSEQY
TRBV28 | ASSFGNSPLH
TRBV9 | ASSVGPIGTANTEAF
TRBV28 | ASTLLATQPGEQY
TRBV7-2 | ASSLLPPGVGEKLF
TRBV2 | ASTDRAAHYGYT
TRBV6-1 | ASTPGQLSTGELF
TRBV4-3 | ASSPKTANTGELF
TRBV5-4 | ASSLAPGQGMNTEAF
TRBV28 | ASSLRGMNTEAF
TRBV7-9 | ASSTQGWANEKLF
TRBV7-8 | ASSLGQSSNQPQH
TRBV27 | ASTPRYWGGYGYT
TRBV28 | ASRASGGGQETQY
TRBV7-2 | ASSLLGTSGNTGELF
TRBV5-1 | ASSDTSGSPYEQY
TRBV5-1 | ASSAPRDGEKLF
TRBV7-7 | ASSTPTGGKDQPQH
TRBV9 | ASSGGLAVQETQY
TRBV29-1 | RPARGSSYNEQF
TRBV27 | ASRSTGLGEQY
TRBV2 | ASSERSYGYT
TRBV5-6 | ASIPTGGPVYGYT
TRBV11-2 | ASSPGQMDLYGYT
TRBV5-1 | ASSTGGVETQY
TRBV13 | ASSLRGQPLNYGYT
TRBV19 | ASSMQGGRAF
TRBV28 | ASSQGLSQF
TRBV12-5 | ASALGRGNSYEQY
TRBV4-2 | ASSPTGGFYEQY
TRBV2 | ASSRTGGNYGYT
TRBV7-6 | ASSLEQGANQPQH
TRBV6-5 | ASRMQGAGGNTIY
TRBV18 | ASSQIGQAVSYEQY
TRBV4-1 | ASSQGLNNYGYT
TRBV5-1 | ASSSGQGAQETQY
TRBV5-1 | ASSWGQGGPFEQF
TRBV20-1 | SARAGQPQH
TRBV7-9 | ASSFLNSRRIPNTEAF
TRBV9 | ASFTGAEDTQY
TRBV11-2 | ASSLGGRGHYNEQF